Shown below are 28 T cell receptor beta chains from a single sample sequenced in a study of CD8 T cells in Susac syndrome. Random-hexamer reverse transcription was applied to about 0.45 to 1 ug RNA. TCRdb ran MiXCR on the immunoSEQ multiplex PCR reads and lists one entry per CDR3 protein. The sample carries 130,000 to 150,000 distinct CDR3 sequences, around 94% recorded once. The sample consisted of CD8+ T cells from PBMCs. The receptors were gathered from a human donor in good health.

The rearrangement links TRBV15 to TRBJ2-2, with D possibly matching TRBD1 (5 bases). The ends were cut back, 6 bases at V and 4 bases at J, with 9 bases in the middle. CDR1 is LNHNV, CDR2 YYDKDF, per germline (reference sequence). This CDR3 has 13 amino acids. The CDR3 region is CATRGQPTGELFF. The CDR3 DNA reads TGTGCCACCAGGGGGCAGCCCACCGGGGAGCTGTTTTTT.

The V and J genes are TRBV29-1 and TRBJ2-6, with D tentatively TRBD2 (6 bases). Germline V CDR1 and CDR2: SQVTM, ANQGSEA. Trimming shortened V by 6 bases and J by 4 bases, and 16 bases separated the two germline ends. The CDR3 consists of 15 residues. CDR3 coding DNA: TGCAGCGTGGCCACGCGGGGAGCCGGGGCCAACGTCCTGACTTTC. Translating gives CSVATRGAGANVLTF.

The CDR3 sequence is CASSLSGDRVTEAFF. CDR3 coding DNA: TGTGCCAGCAGTTTATCAGGGGACAGGGTCACTGAAGCTTTCTTT. The chain uses TRBV27 and TRBJ1-1, with 9 bases lining up with TRBD1. Trimming took 0 bases from V and 4 from J; bases not matched to a gene: 3. The CDR3 extends over 15 amino acids. Per germline, CDR1 MNHEY and CDR2 SMNVEV (reference sequence).

Here the CDR3 reads CASSFFSGDDNEKLFF. The CDR3, as DNA: TGTGCCAGCAGCTTTTTTAGCGGAGACGATAATGAAAAACTGTTTTTT. The V call is TRBV5-4, the J call TRBJ1-4; D call uncertain. Germline assignment: CDR1 SGHNT and CDR2 YYREEE (reference sequence). The CDR3 runs 16 residues. V was pared by 2 bases and J by 4 bases, with 15 bases between.

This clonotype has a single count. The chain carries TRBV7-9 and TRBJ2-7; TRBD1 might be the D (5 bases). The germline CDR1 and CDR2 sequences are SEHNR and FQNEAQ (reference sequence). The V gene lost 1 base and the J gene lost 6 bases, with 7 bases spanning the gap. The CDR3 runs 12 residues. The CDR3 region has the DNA TGTGCCAGCAGCTTAGGGGGCGCCGAGCAGTACTTC. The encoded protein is CASSLGGAEQYF.

The DNA of the CDR3 is TGTGCCAGTACCATAAGGACAGGGAATGAGCAGTTCTTC. Its translation: CASTIRTGNEQFF. The chain recombines TRBV19 with TRBJ2-1, with 8 bases fitting TRBD1. Germline CDR1 LNHDA, CDR2 SQIVND (reference sequence). The CDR3 sequence is 13 residues long. V lost 7 bases and J lost 7; bases outside the gene matches: 6.

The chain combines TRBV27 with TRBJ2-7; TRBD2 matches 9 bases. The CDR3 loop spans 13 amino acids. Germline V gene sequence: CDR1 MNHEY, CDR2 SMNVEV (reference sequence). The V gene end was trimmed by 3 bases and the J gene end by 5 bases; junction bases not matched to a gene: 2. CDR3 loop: CASSLGTSNEQYF. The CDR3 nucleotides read TGTGCCAGCAGTTTGGGGACTAGCAACGAGCAGTACTTC.

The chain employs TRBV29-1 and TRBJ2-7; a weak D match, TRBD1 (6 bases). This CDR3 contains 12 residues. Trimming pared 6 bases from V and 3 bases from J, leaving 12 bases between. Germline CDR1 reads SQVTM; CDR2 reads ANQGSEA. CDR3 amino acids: CSVPGTNYEQYF. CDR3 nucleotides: TGCAGCGTGCCCGGGACAAACTACGAGCAGTACTTC.

The CDR3 protein is CASSLGGAGYTF. The CDR3 nucleotides read TGTGCCAGCAGCTTAGGAGGGGCCGGCTACACCTTC. V usage is TRBV7-8 and J usage is TRBJ1-2; weak D call: TRBD1 (5 bases). Germline V CDR1 and CDR2: SGHVS, FQNEAQ. The CDR3 is 12 amino acids. Trimming took off 1 base at V and 8 bases at J, with 8 bases between the two ends.

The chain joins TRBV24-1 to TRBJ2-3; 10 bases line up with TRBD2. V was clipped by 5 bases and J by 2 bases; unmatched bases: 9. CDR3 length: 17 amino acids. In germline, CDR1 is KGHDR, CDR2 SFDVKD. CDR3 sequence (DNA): TGTGCCACCAGTGCCTTCCGGACTAGCGGAATCACAGATACGCAGTATTTT. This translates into CATSAFRTSGITDTQYF.

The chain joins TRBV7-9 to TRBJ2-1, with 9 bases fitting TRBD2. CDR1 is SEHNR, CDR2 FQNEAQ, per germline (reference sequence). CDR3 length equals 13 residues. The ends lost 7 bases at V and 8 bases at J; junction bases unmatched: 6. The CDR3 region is CASTGGRDHEQFF. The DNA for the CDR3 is TGTGCCAGCACGGGCGGGAGGGACCATGAGCAGTTCTTC. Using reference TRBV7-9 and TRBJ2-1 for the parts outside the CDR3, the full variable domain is DTGVSQNPRHKITKRGQNVTFRCDPISEHNRLYWYRQTLGQGPEFLTYFQNEAQLEKSRLLSDRFSAERPKGSFSTLEIQRTEQGDSAMYLCASTGGRDHEQFFGPGTRLTVL.

This CDR3 is CASSPTSSYEQYF. The CDR3 DNA reads TGTGCCAGCAGCCCTACTAGCTCCTACGAGCAGTACTTC. The chain has TRBV6-5 and TRBJ2-7, with D possibly matching TRBD2 (5 bases). Deletions cut 6 bases from V and 0 bases from J, with 9 bases between. The germline V gene encodes CDR1 MNHEY and CDR2 SVGAGI. This CDR3 has 13 amino acids.

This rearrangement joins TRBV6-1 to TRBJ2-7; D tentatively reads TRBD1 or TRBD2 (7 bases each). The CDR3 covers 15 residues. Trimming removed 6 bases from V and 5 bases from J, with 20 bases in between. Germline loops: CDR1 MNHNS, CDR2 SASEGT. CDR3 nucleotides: TGTGCCAGCAGCCAGGGGGAGGGACCCGGCCACGAGCAGTACTTC. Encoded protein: CASSQGEGPGHEQYF.

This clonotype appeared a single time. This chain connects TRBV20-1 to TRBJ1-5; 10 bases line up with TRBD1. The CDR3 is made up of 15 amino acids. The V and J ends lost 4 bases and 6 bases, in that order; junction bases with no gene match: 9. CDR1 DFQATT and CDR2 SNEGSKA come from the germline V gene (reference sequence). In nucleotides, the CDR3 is TGCAGTGCTAAGGGTGGGACAGGGGTGGTTCAGCCCCAGCATTTT. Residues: CSAKGGTGVVQPQHF.

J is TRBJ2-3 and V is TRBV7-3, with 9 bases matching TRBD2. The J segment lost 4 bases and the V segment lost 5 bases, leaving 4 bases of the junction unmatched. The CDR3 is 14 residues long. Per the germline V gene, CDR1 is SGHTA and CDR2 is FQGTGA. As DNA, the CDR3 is TGTGCCAGCAGCCGAGCGGGAGGATCAGATACGCAGTATTTT. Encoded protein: CASSRAGGSDTQYF.

CDR3 amino acids: CASSEVLSGELFF. The DNA for the CDR3 is TGTGCCAGCAGCGAGGTATTGTCCGGGGAGCTGTTTTTT. The chain combines TRBV7-9 with TRBJ2-2; D is unclear. Deletions cut 5 bases from V and 6 bases from J, with 10 bases between. The CDR3 spans 13 residues. The germline V gene encodes CDR1 SEHNR and CDR2 FQNEAQ (reference sequence).

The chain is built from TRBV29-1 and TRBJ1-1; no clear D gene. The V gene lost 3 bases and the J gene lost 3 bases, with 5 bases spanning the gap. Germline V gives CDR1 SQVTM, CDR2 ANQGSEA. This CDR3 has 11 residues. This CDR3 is CSVEADTEAFF. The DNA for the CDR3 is TGCAGCGTTGAGGCGGACACTGAAGCTTTCTTT.

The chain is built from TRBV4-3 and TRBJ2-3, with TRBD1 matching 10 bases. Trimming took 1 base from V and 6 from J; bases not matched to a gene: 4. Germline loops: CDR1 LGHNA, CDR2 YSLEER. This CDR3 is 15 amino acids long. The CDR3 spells CASSQGDRGMDTQYF. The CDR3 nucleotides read TGCGCCAGCAGCCAAGGGGACAGGGGAATGGATACGCAGTATTTT.

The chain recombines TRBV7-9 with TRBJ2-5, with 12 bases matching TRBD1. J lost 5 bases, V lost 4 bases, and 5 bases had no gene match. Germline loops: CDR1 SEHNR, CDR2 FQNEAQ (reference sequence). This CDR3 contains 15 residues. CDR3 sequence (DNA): TGTGCCAGCAGCTGGGACAGGGGGCTGGGGGAGACCCAGTACTTC. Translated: CASSWDRGLGETQYF.

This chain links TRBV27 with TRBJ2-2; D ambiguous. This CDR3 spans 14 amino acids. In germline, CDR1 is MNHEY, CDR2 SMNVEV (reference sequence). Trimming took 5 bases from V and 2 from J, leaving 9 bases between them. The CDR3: CASSRQLNTGELFF. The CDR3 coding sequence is TGTGCCAGCAGTAGGCAACTAAACACCGGGGAGCTGTTTTTT.

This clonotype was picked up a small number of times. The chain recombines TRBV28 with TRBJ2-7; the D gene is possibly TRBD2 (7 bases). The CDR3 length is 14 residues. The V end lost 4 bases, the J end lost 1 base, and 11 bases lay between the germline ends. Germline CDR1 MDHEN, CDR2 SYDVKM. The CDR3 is CASSSSGTSYEQYF. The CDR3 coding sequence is TGTGCCAGCAGTTCCAGCGGGACATCCTACGAGCAGTACTTC.

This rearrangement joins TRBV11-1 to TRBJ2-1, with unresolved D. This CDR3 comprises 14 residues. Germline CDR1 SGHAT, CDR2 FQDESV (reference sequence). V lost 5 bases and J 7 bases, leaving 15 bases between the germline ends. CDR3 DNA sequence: TGTGCCAGCAGCCGACCGGTTTCGGTGAATGAGCAGTTCTTC. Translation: CASSRPVSVNEQFF.

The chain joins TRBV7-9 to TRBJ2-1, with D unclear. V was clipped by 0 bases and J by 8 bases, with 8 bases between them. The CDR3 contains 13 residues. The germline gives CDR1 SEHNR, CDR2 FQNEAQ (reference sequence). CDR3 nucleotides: TGTGCCAGCAGCTTAGCCTCCCGGGATGAGCAGTTCTTC. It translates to CASSLASRDEQFF. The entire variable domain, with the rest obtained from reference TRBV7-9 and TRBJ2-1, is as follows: DTGVSQNPRHKITKRGQNVTFRCDPISEHNRLYWYRQTLGQGPEFLTYFQNEAQLEKSRLLSDRFSAERPKGSFSTLEIQRTEQGDSAMYLCASSLASRDEQFFGPGTRLTVL.

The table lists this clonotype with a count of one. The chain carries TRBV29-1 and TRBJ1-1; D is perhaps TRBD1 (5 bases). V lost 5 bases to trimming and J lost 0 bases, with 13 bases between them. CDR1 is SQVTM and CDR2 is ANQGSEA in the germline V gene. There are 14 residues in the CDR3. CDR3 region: CSVSSGTVNTEAFF. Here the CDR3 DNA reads TGCAGCGTTAGCTCCGGGACGGTGAACACTGAAGCTTTCTTT.

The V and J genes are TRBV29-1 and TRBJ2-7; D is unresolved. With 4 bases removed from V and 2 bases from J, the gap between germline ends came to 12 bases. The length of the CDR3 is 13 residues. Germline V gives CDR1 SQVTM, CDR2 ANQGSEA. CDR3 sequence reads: CSVGMSNTYEQYF. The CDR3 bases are TGCAGCGTTGGAATGAGTAACACCTACGAGCAGTACTTC.

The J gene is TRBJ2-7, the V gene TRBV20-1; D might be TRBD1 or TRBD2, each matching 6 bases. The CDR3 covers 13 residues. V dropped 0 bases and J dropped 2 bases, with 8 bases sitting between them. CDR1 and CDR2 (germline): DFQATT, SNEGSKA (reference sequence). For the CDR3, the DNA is TGCAGTGCTAGAGACGGGGGCACCTACGAGCAGTACTTC. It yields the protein CSARDGGTYEQYF.

The CDR3 protein is CASSGGGPNTEAFF. The CDR3, as DNA: TGTGCCAGTAGTGGGGGGGGACCGAACACTGAAGCTTTCTTT. V usage is TRBV19 and J usage is TRBJ1-1, with D tentatively TRBD1 (5 bases). With 5 bases removed from V and 1 base from J, the gap between germline ends came to 11 bases. CDR3 size: 14 residues. CDR1 and CDR2 from the germline V gene are LNHDA and SQIVND (reference sequence). Using reference TRBV19 and TRBJ1-1 for the parts outside the CDR3, the full variable domain is DGGITQSPKYLFRKEGQNVTLSCEQNLNHDAMYWYRQDPGQGLRLIYYSQIVNDFQKGDIAEGYSVSREKKESFPLTVTSAQKNPTAFYLCASSGGGPNTEAFFGQGTRLTVV.

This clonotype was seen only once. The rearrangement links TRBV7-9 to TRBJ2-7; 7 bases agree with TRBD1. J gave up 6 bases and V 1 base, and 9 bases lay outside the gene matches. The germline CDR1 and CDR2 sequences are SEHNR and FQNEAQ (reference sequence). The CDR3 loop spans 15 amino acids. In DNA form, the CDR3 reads TGTGCCAGCAGCTTAGTACAGGGGATTACCCTCGAGCAGTACTTC. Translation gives CASSLVQGITLEQYF. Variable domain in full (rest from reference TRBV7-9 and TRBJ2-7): DTGVSQNPRHKITKRGQNVTFRCDPISEHNRLYWYRQTLGQGPEFLTYFQNEAQLEKSRLLSDRFSAERPKGSFSTLEIQRTEQGDSAMYLCASSLVQGITLEQYFGPGTRLTVT.